This T cell receptor (beta chain) was retrieved from a study of molecular identifiers for immune sequencing clone quantification. At the level of the study: Replicates split RNA from about 20,000 or 100,000 naive CD8 cells five ways, and the researchers sequenced four portions.

Regarding the study as a whole: Among effectors, clones above 20 RNA copies held over 97% of molecules; among naive cells, under 1%. A single cell's spiked Jurkat TCR RNA was reportedly detectable among more than 950,000 naive cells.

This clonotype came up many times. Antigen unknown. Germline CDR1 is DFQATT and CDR2 is SNEGSKA (reference sequence). V shed 1 base, J shed 2 bases, and the junction held 4 bases outside the gene matches. This CDR3 has 14 amino acids. TCRdb re-derived calls from the PCR reads in MiXCR, one entry per CDR3 protein. The table lists about 500,000 distinct CDR3 sequences, 20% to 25% of them singletons. The TCR originated in a human donor in good health. Some libraries in this study had Jurkat cell RNA spiked in. V is TRBV20-1 and J is TRBJ1-1, with 7 bases matching TRBD1. The sequenced sample consisted of naive CD8+ T cells from blood, with Jurkat cell RNA spiked in. Subset of the sample: FACS-sorted CD8+CD4-CCR7+CD45RA+ naive T cells. DNA for the CDR3: TGCAGTGCTAGAGCGACAGGGTTAAACACTGAAGCTTTCTTT. Protein sequence: CSARATGLNTEAFF.